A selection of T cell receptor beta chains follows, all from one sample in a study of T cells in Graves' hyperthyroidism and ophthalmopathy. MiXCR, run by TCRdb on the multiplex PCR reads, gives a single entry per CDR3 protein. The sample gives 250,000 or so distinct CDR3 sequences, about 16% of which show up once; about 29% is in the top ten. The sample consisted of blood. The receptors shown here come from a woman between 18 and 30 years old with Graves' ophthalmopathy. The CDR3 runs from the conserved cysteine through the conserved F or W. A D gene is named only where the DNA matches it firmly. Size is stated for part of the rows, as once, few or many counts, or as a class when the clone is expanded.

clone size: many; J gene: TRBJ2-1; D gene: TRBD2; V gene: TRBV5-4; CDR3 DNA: TGTGCCAGCAGCCCCGGGACTAGCGGGGGCCACGTCTCCTACAATGAGCAGTTCTTC; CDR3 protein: CASSPGTSGGHVSYNEQFF
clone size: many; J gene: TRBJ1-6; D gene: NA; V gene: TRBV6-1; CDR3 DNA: TGTGCCAGCAGTGCCCGACGGGTTCGACCGAGCTCCTATAATTCACCCCTCCACTTT; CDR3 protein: CASSARRVRPSSYNSPLHF
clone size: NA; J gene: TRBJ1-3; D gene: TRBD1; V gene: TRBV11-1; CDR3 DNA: TGTGCCAGCAGCTTCAGCATACAGGGGGCCGCGAGGTCTGGAAACACCATATATTTT; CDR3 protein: CASSFSIQGAARSGNTIYF
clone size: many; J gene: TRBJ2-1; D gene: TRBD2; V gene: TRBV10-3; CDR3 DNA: TGTGCCATCAGTGGACTAGCTAGCTCCTACAATGAGCAGTTCTTC; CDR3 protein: CAISGLASSYNEQFF
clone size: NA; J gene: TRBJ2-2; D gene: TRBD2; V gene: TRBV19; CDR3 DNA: TGTGCCAGTAGTATTGATCCCGGGAGGGCTAACACCGGGGAGCTGTTTTTT; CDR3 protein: CASSIDPGRANTGELFF
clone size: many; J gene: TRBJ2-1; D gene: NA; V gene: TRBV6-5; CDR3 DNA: TGTGCCAGCAGTTACCAGGGTGAGCAGTTCTTC; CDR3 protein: CASSYQGEQFF
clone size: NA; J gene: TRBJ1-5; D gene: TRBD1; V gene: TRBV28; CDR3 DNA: TGTGCCAGCAGTCGGGGGGGGACAGGGGGAAGTCGGCAGCCCCAGCATTTT; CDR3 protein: CASSRGGTGGSRQPQHF
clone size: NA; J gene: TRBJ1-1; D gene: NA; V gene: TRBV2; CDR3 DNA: TGTGCCAGCAGTGAAGCGCGGAGGGTAACTGAAGCTTTCTTT; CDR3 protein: CASSEARRVTEAFF
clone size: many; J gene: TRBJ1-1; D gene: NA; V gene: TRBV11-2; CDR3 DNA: TGTGCCAGCAGCTTAGACAGGGGTGCTTTCTTT; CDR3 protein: CASSLDRGAFF
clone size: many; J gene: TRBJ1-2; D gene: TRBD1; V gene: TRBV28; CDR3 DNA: TGTGCCAGCAGCATAATCGGGACAGGTGCAATTGGCTACACCTTC; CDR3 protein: CASSIIGTGAIGYTF
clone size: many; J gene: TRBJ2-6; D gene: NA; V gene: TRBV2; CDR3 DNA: TGTGCCAGCAGGAGGGACACCGGCTCTGGGGCCAACGTCCTGACTTTC; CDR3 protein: CASRRDTGSGANVLTF
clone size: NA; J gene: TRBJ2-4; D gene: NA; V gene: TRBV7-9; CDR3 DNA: TGTGCCAGCAGCTTACCCCTAAACATTCAGTACTTC; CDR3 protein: CASSLPLNIQYF
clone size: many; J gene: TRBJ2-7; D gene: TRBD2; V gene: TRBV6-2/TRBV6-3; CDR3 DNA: TGTGCCAGCAGGAAGGCTAGCGGCTTCTACGAGCAGTACTTC; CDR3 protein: CASRKASGFYEQYF
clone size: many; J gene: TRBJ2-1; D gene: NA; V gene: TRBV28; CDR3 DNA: TGTGCCAGCAAGCCCTCCTACAATGAGCAGTTCTTC; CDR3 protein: CASKPSYNEQFF
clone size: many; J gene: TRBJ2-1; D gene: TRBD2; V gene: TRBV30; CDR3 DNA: TGTGCCTGGAGGGCCGGGACTAGCATCGTAGGTGAGCAGTTCTTC; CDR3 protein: CAWRAGTSIVGEQFF
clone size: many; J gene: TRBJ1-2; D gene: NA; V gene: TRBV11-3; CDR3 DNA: TGTGCCAGCAGCTTAGGGGGCACGGGCTATGGCTACACCTTC; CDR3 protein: CASSLGGTGYGYTF
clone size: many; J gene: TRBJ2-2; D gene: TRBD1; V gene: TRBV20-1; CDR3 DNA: TGCAGTGCTAGGGGACAGGGGAACACCGGGGAGCTGTTTTTT; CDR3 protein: CSARGQGNTGELFF
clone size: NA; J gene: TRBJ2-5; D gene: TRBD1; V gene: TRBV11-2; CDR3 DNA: TGTGCCAGCAGCGACCGGGACAGGGGGCGGCTAGAGACCCAGTACTTC; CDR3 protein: CASSDRDRGRLETQYF
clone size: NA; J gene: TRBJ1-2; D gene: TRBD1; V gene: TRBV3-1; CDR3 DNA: TGTGCCAGCAGCCAAGAAGAGAGGACAGGGAATGGCTACACCTTC; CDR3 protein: CASSQEERTGNGYTF
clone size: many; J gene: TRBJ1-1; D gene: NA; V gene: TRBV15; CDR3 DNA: TGTGCCACCAGCAGAGGAGTGAACACTGAAGCTTTCTTT; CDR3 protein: CATSRGVNTEAFF
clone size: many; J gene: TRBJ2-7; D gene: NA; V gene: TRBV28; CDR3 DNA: TGTGCCAGCAGTTTAGGGACACTCTACGAGCAGTACTTC; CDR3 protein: CASSLGTLYEQYF
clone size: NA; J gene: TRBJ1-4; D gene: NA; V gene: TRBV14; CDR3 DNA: TGTGCCAGCAGCCAACAACGGACAGTCAATGAAAAACTGTTTTTT; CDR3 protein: CASSQQRTVNEKLFF
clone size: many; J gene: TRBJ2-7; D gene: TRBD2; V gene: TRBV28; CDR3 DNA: TGTGCCAGCAGCCCCCCCTCTAGCGGGAGAAGCGAGCAGTACTTC; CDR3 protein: CASSPPSSGRSEQYF
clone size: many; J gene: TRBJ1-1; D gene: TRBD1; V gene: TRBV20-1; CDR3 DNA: TGCAGTGCACCTAGAGAAGGGACAGGCACTGAAGCTTTCTTT; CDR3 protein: CSAPREGTGTEAFF
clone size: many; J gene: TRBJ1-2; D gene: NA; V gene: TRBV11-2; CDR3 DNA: TGTGCCAGCAGCCCCGGCCGGGAACTCTATGGCTACACCTTC; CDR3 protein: CASSPGRELYGYTF
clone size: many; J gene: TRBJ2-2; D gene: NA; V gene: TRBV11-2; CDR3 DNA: TGTGCCAGCAGCTTAGTCATACCCGGGAACACCGGGGAGCTGTTTTTT; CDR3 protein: CASSLVIPGNTGELFF
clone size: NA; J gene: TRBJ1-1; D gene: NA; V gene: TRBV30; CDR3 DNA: TGTGCCTGGAGTGCTCAGGGTTTCACTGAAGCTTTCTTT; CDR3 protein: CAWSAQGFTEAFF
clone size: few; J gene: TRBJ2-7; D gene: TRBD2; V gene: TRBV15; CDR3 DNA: TGTGCCACCAGCAGAGATTCGGCGGGGGGGCCCTACGAGCAGTACTTC; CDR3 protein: CATSRDSAGGPYEQYF
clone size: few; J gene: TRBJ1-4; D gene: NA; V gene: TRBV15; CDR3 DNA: TGTGCCACCAGCAGAGTACCCCGGCCACACGGGGATGAAAAACTGTTTTTT; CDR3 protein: CATSRVPRPHGDEKLFF
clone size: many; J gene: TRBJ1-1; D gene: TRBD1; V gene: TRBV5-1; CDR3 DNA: TGCGCCAGCAGCATGGGACAGGTTGTCGCTGAAGCTTTCTTT; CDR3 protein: CASSMGQVVAEAFF
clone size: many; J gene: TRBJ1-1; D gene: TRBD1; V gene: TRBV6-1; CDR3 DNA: TGTGCCAGCAGAAAGACAGGGGCGAACACTGAAGCTTTCTTT; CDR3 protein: CASRKTGANTEAFF
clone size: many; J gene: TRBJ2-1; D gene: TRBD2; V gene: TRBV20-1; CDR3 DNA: TGCAGCGGACTCGAGCGGGATTTTCCCTACAATGAGCAGTTCTTC; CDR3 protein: CSGLERDFPYNEQFF
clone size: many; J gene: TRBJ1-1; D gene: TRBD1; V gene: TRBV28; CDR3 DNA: TGTGCCAGCAGCTTGACCAGCCAGGGGGCAACTGAAGCTTTCTTT; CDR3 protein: CASSLTSQGATEAFF
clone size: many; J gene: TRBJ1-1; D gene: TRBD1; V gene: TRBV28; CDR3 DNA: TGTGCCAGCAGTTTTGTAGGGGGCTATCCTGAAGCTTTCTTT; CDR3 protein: CASSFVGGYPEAFF
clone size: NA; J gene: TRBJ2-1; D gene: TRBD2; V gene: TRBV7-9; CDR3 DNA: TGTGCCAGCAGCCCTCCGGGACTAGCGGGAGCCTACAATGAGCAGTTCTTC; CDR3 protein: CASSPPGLAGAYNEQFF
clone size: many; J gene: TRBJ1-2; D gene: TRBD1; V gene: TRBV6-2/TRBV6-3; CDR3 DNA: TGTGCCAGCAACCTCCGCGGGACAGCGTATGGCTACACCTTC; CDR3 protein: CASNLRGTAYGYTF
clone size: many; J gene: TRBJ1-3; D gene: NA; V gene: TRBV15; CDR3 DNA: TGTGCCACCAGCAGGGACTCAGGGGCTGGAAACACCATATATTTT; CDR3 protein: CATSRDSGAGNTIYF
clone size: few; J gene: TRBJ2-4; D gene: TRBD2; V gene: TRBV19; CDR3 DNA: TGTGCCACCCGGACTACCAGCGGGGGCCCCTTTCAGTACTTC; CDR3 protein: CATRTTSGGPFQYF
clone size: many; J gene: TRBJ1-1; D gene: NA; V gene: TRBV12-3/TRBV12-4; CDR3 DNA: TGTGCCAGCAGTTTAGTCGTCCCCAACACTGAAGCTTTCTTT; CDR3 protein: CASSLVVPNTEAFF
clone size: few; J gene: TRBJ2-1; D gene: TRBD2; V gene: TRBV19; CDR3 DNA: TGTGCCAGTAGTATGATCGGGAGGGCAGGAAATGAGCAGTTCTTC; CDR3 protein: CASSMIGRAGNEQFF
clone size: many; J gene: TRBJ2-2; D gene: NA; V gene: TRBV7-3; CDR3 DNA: TGTGCCAGCAGCTTATCTCTAGGAGACGCCGGGGAGCTGTTTTTT; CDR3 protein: CASSLSLGDAGELFF
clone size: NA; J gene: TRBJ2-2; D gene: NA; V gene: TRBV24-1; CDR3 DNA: TGTGCCACCAGTGATCCTCCTACGACTGGCACCGGGGAGCTGTTTTTT; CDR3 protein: CATSDPPTTGTGELFF
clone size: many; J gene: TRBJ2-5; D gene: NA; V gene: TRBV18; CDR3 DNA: TGTGCCAGCTCACCGATAATGGAGACCCAGTACTTC; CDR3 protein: CASSPIMETQYF
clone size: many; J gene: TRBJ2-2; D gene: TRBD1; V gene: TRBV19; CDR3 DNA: TGTGCCAGTACCGAATGGCGGATCCGGGACAGGGCGAACACCGGGGAGCTGTTTTTT; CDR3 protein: CASTEWRIRDRANTGELFF
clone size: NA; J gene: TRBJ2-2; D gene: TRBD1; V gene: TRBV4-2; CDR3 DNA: TGTGCCAGCAGCCAAGATCGCCCCGGACAGGGATTGAACACCGGGGAGCTGTTTTTT; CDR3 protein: CASSQDRPGQGLNTGELFF
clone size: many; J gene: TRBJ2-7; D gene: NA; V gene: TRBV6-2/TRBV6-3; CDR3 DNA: TGTGCCAGCAGTCTCCTCCGGGACATAATCTACGAGCAGTACTTC; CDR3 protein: CASSLLRDIIYEQYF
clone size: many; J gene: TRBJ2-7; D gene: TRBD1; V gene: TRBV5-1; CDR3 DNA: TGCGCCAGCAGCTCGGGACAGGGGGCGGCCAACGAGCAGTACTTC; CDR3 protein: CASSSGQGAANEQYF
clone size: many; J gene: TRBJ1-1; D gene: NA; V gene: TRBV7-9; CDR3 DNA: TGTGCCAGCACTCTCCGGAACACTGAAGCTTTCTTT; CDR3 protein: CASTLRNTEAFF
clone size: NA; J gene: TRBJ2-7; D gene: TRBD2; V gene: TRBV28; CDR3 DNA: TGTGCCAGCAACCCAACGGTGAGGACTAGCGGGGTTTGGTACGAGCAGTACTTC; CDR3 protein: CASNPTVRTSGVWYEQYF